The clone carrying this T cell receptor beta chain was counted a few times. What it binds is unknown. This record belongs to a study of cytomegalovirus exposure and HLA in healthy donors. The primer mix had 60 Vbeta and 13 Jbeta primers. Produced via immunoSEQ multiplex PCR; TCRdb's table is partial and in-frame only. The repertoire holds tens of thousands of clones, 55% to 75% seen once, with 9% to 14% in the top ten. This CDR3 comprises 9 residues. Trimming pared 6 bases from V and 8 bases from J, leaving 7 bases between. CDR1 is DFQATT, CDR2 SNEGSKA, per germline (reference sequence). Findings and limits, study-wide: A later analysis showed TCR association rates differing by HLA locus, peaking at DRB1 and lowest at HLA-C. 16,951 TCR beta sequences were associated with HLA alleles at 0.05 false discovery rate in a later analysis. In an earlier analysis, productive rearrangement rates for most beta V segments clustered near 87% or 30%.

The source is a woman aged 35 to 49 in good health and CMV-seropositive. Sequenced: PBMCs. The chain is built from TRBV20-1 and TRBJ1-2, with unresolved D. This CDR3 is CSAREGYTF. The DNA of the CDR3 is TGCAGTGCCCGCGAGGGCTACACCTTC.